This T cell receptor (beta chain) is from a study of blood T cell repertoires in COVID-19. Study as a whole: The United States, Italy and Spain provided the acute and convalescent COVID-19 samples. Sample material is recorded as cDNA or gDNA derived from T cells, B-cell-depleted T cells, or PBMCs.

Original handling: Scientists estimated how many nucleated cells there were by amplifying reference gene primers. Profiling relied on immunoSEQ multiplex PCR, and the TCRdb table lists in-frame clones only, not all of them. Clone size and the V and J calls come from that table; the DNA yielded D and trimming. The table lists some 700,000 clones, 80% to 90% of them singletons, with about 0.26% in the top ten. The CDR3 consists of 13 residues. Trimming pared 6 bases from V and 2 bases from J, leaving 9 bases between. Per germline, CDR1 SGHDT and CDR2 YYEEEE. The gene calls are TRBV5-6 and TRBJ1-3, with a tentative D call TRBD1 (5 bases). The specimen sequenced was peripheral blood. The receptor's source is a woman between 18 and 30 years old with acute or convalescent COVID-19. Written as DNA, the CDR3 is TGTGCCAGCACCCGGGGGGCTGGAAACACCATATATTTT. Amino acids: CASTRGAGNTIYF. The full variable domain, with the rest looked up from reference TRBV5-6 and TRBJ1-3, is DAGVTQSPTHLIKTRGQQVTLRCSPKSGHDTVSWYQQALGQGPQFIFQYYEEEERQRGNFPDRFSGHQFPNYSSELNVNALLLGDSALYLCASTRGAGNTIYFGEGSWLTVV.